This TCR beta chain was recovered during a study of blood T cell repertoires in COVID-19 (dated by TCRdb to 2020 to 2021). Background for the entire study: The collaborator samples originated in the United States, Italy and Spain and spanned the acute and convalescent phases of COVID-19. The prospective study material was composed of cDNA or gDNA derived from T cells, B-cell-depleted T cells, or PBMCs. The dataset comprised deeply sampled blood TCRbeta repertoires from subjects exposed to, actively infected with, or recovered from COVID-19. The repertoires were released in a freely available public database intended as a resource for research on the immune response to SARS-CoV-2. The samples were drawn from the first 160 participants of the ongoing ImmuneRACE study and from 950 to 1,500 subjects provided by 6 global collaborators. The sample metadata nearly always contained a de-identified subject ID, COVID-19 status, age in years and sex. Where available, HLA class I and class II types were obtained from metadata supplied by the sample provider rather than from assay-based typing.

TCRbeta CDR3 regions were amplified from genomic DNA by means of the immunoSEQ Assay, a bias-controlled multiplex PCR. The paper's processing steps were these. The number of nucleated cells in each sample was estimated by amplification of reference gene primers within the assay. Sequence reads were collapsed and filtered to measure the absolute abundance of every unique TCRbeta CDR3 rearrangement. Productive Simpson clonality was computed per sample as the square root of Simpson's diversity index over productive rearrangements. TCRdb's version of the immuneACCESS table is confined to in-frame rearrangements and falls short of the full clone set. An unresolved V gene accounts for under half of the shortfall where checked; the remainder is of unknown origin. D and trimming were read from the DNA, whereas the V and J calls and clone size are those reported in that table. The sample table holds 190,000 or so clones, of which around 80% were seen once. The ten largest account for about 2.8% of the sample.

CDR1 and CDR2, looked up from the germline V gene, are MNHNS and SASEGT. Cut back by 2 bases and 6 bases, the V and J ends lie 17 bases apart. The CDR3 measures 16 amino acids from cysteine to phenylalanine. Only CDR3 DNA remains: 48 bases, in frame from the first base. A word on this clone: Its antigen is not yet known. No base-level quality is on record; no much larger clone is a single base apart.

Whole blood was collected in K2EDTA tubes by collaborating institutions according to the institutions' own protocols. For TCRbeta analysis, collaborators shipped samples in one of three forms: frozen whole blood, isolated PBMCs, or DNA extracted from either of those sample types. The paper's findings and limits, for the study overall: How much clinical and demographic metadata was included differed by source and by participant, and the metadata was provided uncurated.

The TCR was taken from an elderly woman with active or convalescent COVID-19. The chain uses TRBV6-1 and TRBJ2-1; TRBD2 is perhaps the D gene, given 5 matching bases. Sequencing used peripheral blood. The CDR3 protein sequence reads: CASSEQWETWFNEQFF. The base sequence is TGTGCCAGCAGTGAACAGTGGGAGACCTGGTTCAATGAGCAGTTCTTC.